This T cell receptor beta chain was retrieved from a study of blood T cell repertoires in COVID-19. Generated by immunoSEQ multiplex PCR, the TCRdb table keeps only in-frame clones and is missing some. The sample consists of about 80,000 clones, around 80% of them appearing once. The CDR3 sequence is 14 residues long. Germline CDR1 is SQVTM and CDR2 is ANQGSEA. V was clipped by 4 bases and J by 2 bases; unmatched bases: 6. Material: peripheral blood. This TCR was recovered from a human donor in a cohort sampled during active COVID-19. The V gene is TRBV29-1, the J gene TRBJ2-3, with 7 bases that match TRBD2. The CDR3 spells CSVAGLTDTDTQYF. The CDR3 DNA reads TGCAGCGTTGCGGGACTAACCGACACAGATACGCAGTATTTT.